Presented here are 30 T cell receptor beta chains from one specimen sequenced in a study of tissue T cells after allogeneic stem cell transplantation. TCRdb keeps only in-frame clones here, not all; method: immunoSEQ multiplex PCR. The repertoire holds about 50,000 clones, with roughly 75% as singletons. Sequencing used sorted cells pooled from one or two spleens. The receptors stem from a pool of C57BL/6 mice in good health.

Points on this clone: The gene symbols are mouse symbols. The observed sequence ends 1 residue before the CDR3 terminus, with the missing tail filled in from the germline J gene. V gene TRBV12-2 combines with J gene TRBJ2-5; 8 bases agree with TRBD2. This CDR3 is built from 13 residues. The germline CDR1 and CDR2 sequences are SGHLS and HYDKME. V shed 1 base and J 6 bases; nucleotides not matched to a gene: 2. The CDR3 region is CASSLGTGDTQYF. The DNA read from the CDR3 is TGTGCCAGCTCTCTGGGGACTGGTGACACCCAGTAC.

About this clone itself: The gene names given are mouse names. From the germline J gene comes the end of the CDR3, since the read stops 1 residue before it. This rearrangement joins TRBV13-2 to TRBJ2-1; D is perhaps TRBD2 (7 bases). Germline CDR1 NNHNN, CDR2 SYGAGS (reference sequence). V was cut by 0 bases and J by 0 bases, with 7 bases left in between. The CDR3 runs to 15 residues. CDR3 DNA, as far as it was read: TGTGCCAGCGGTGATGGGGGGGCTAACTATGCTGAGCAGTTC. Translated, it gives CASGDGGANYAEQF. The whole CDR3 sequence is CASGDGGANYAEQFF.

As to this clone: Gene names are the mouse ones. The read finishes 1 residue shy of the CDR3 end, and the germline J gene is used to complete it. The chain is built from TRBV5 and TRBJ2-5; no reliable D call. The CDR3 sequence is 13 residues long. Trimming stripped 1 base from V and 2 bases from J, with 4 bases between. From germline, CDR1 is LGHNA and CDR2 YNLKQL (reference sequence). The CDR3 is CASSQVFQDTQYF. CDR3 DNA, as far as it was read: TGTGCCAGCAGCCAAGTCTTCCAAGACACCCAGTAC.

Regarding this clone: Gene names are mouse gene names. The CDR3 goes on 1 residue after the read ends, and that part is filled in from the germline J gene. V is TRBV4 and J is TRBJ2-4; no definite D call. V lost 5 bases, J lost 4 bases, and 4 bases lay in between. CDR3 size: 11 residues. Germline V gene data show CDR1 as LGHDT and CDR2 as YNNKQL (reference sequence). Partial CDR3 DNA: TGTGCCAGCAGCCTCGAAAACACCTTGTAC. It encodes CASSLENTLY. The complete CDR3 sequence is CASSLENTLYF.

Worth noting for this clone: Genes and germline are mouse. The read falls 1 residue short of the CDR3 end, and the missing part is taken from the germline J gene. The chain couples TRBV16 to TRBJ2-4, with D perhaps matching TRBD1 or TRBD2 (5 bases each). The CDR3 totals 14 residues. Trimming took 4 bases from V and 4 from J, leaving 12 bases between them. Germline V CDR1 and CDR2: SGHSA, FRNQAP. CDR3: CASSSGTGKNTLYF. The sequenced CDR3 bases are TGTGCAAGCAGCTCAGGGACCGGGAAAAACACCTTGTAC.

This clone was found a few times. All gene names here are mouse names. The CDR3 goes on 1 residue after the read ends, and that part is filled in from the germline J gene. The chain is built from TRBV15 and TRBJ1-5, with D unclear. The V gene's germline CDR1 is SGHND and CDR2 FRSKSL. The CDR3 consists of 12 residues. The V end was cut by 3 bases, the J end by 6 bases, with 6 bases between. The covered CDR3 bases are TGTGCCAGCAGTTTTGCATTCCAGGCTCCGCTT. Its translation is CASSFAFQAPL. The full CDR3 protein reads CASSFAFQAPLF.

This clone was counted a few times. Germline and genes here are mouse. The missing CDR3 end, 1 residue past where the read stops, is filled in from the germline J gene. The rearrangement joins TRBV4 to TRBJ2-7; D is unclear. Germline V gene sequence: CDR1 LGHDT, CDR2 YNNKQL (reference sequence). This CDR3 comprises 12 residues. With 5 bases removed from V and 3 bases from J, the gap between germline ends came to 8 bases. This CDR3 reads CASSPQNYEQYF. Incomplete CDR3 DNA: TGTGCCAGCAGCCCCCAAAACTATGAACAGTAC.

A remark on this clone: The listed genes are named as in mouse. The CDR3 end lies 1 residue beyond the end of the read and is filled in from the germline J gene. The V and J genes are TRBV12-2 and TRBJ2-7; the match to TRBD2 covers 9 bases. The germline V gene encodes CDR1 SGHLS and CDR2 HYDKME. The CDR3 length is 14 residues. V trimming: 0 bases; J trimming: 6 bases; junction bases outside the gene matches: 5. CDR3 bases read: TGTGCCAGCTCTCTCGAGGTGGGGGGGCTTGAACAGTAC. This translates into CASSLEVGGLEQY. The CDR3 reads in full as CASSLEVGGLEQYF. Full variable domain (remainder filled in from reference TRBV12-2 and TRBJ2-7): NSGVVQSPRYIIKGKGERSILKCIPISGHLSVAWYQQTQGQELKFFIQHYDKMERDKGNLPSRFSVQQFDDYHSEMNMSALELEDSAVYFCASSLEVGGLEQYFGPGTRLTVL.

This clone came up a few times. Mouse gene names and germline throughout. CDR3 DNA, as far as it was read: TGTGCCAGCAGCTTAGACAGGGGCTCCTATGAACAGTAC. Translated, it gives CASSLDRGSYEQY. The whole CDR3 region reads CASSLDRGSYEQYF. The J gene is TRBJ2-7, the V gene TRBV3; 7 nucleotides line up with TRBD1. The read terminates 1 residue before the CDR3 end, so the remaining end is supplied by the germline J gene. CDR3 length equals 14 residues. Germline trimming cut 1 base from V and 0 bases from J; bases unmatched to any gene: 0. Germline V gene data show CDR1 as SNHLY and CDR2 as FYNGKV (reference sequence).

This clone was detected only a few times. Gene names refer to mouse genes. With the read ending 1 residue before the CDR3 end, the germline J gene is used to fill in that end. The identical CDR3 is also encoded by other nucleotide sequences in the sample. The genes are TRBV3 and TRBJ2-7, with D hard to call. The CDR3 runs to 13 residues. Germline assignment: CDR1 SNHLY and CDR2 FYNGKV (reference sequence). V was clipped by 1 base and J by 0 bases, with 4 bases between them. The sequenced part of the CDR3 DNA is TGTGCCAGCAGCTTAGGCAGCTCCTATGAACAGTAC. Translation gives CASSLGSSYEQY. The entire CDR3 protein reads CASSLGSSYEQYF.

The table lists this clone with a few counts. Gene names denote mouse genes. The read gets to within 1 residue of the CDR3 end, and the germline J gene fills in the rest. The V and J genes are TRBV15 and TRBJ2-7; 8 positions match TRBD2. Germline assignment: CDR1 SGHND and CDR2 FRSKSL. The CDR3 spans 14 residues. With 3 bases clipped from V and 1 base from J, the junction kept 2 bases outside the gene matches. Incomplete CDR3 DNA: TGTGCCAGCAGTTTCTCTGGGGGGTCCTATGAACAGTAC. Protein product: CASSFSGGSYEQY. The complete CDR3 protein is CASSFSGGSYEQYF.

Turning to this clone: All gene names here are mouse names. The DNA ends 1 residue before the CDR3 does, and the rest of the CDR3 is filled in from the germline J gene. V usage is TRBV31 and J usage is TRBJ1-1, with 7 bases that match TRBD1. V lost 3 bases to trimming and J lost 0 bases; unmatched junction nucleotides: 1. Germline V gives CDR1 GKSSPN, CDR2 SITVG. CDR3 length: 13 residues. The CDR3: CAWRGQSNTEVFF. The CDR3 DNA, read in part, is TGTGCCTGGAGGGGACAGTCAAACACAGAAGTCTTC. Drawing the rest from reference TRBV31 and TRBJ1-1, the complete variable domain is AQTIHQWPVAEIKAVGSPLSLGCTIKGKSSPNLYWYWQATGGTLQQLFYSITVGQVESVVQLNLSASRPKDDQFILSTEKLLLSHSGFYLCAWRGQSNTEVFFGKGTRLTVV.

Comments on this clone: Any gene name here is a mouse gene name. Read coverage stops 1 residue before the CDR3 terminus; the germline J gene supplies the remainder. The chain combines TRBV19 with TRBJ1-4; D is perhaps TRBD1 (6 bases). The CDR3 is made up of 14 amino acids. With 7 bases removed from V and 1 base from J, the gap between germline ends came to 11 bases. Germline V gives CDR1 FNHDT, CDR2 SITEND (reference sequence). CDR3 region: CASSRTDSNERLFF. The CDR3 DNA, read in part, is TGTGCCAGCTCCCGGACAGATTCCAACGAAAGATTATTT.

Comment on this clone: The listed genes are named as in mouse. The observed sequence ends 1 residue before the CDR3 terminus, with the missing tail filled in from the germline J gene. V is TRBV16 and J is TRBJ1-3, with D maybe TRBD1 (6 bases). The V end was cut by 5 bases, the J end by 0 bases, with 8 bases between. CDR3 length: 14 residues. CDR1 is SGHSA, CDR2 FRNQAP, per germline. This CDR3 reads CASSPQGSGNTLYF. Incomplete CDR3 DNA: TGTGCAAGCAGCCCACAGGGTTCTGGAAATACGCTCTAT. Complete variable domain (other parts from reference TRBV16 and TRBJ1-3): NAGVIQTPRHKVTGKGQEATLWCEPISGHSAVFWYRQTIVQGLEFLTYFRNQAPIDDSGMPKERFSAQMPNQSHSTLKIQSTQPQDSAVYLCASSPQGSGNTLYFGEGSRLIVV.

On this clone itself: Gene names follow the mouse nomenclature. Read sequence stops 1 residue before the CDR3 end, and the germline J gene provides the missing end. The V and J genes are TRBV13-2 and TRBJ2-4, with 8 bases fitting TRBD1. The CDR3 spans 16 residues. Losses at the gene ends were 3 bases for V and 0 bases for J; bases not matched to a gene: 6. The germline CDR1 and CDR2 sequences are NNHNN and SYGAGS (reference sequence). The CDR3 loop is CASGAGGRGSQNTLYF. The sequenced part of the CDR3 DNA is TGTGCCAGCGGTGCAGGGGGCAGGGGTAGTCAAAACACCTTGTAC.

As to this clone: These gene names are mouse names. Coverage ceases 1 residue before the CDR3 finishes, and the germline J gene fills in the end. Within the sample, other DNA sequences also encode this same CDR3. The chain combines TRBV14 with TRBJ2-3, with TRBD2 matching over 12 bases. The V segment lost 5 bases and the J segment 3 bases; nucleotides outside the gene matches: 4. The length of the CDR3 is 15 residues. From germline, CDR1 is SGHDT and CDR2 FRDEAV. The CDR3 here is CASSPDWGGAETLYF. The sequenced part of the CDR3 DNA is TGTGCCAGCAGCCCCGACTGGGGGGGCGCAGAAACGCTGTAT.

On this clone itself: Mouse germline and gene names are used. CDR3 DNA (partial): TGCTCCAGCAGTCAATCTGGTATTTCCAACGAAAGATTATTT. This sequence encodes CSSSQSGISNERLF. Given in full, the CDR3 is CSSSQSGISNERLFF. V and J are TRBV23 and TRBJ1-4. The read falls 1 residue short of the CDR3 end, and the missing part is taken from the germline J gene. Germline V gene lookup returns CDR1 KGHTA and CDR2 FQNQQP. The CDR3 length is 15 residues.

This clone was observed once. Germline and genes: mouse. The read terminates 1 residue ahead of where the CDR3 ends, so the germline J gene completes it. V is TRBV26 and J is TRBJ2-5; weak D call: TRBD2 (6 bases). Trimming stripped 4 bases from V and 5 bases from J, with 7 bases between. From germline, CDR1 is KGHPV and CDR2 FQNQEV (reference sequence). The CDR3 is made up of 12 amino acids. The DNA read from the CDR3 is TGTGCCAGCAGTCGGGACTTAGACACCCAGTAC. This encodes CASSRDLDTQY. The complete CDR3 protein is CASSRDLDTQYF. Full variable domain (rest looked up from reference TRBV26 and TRBJ2-5): NSKVIQTPRYLVKGQGQKAKMRCIPEKGHPVVFWYQQNKNNEFKFLINFQNQEVLQQIDMTEKRFSAECPSNSPCSLEIQSSEAGDSALYLCASSRDLDTQYFGPGTRLLVL.

Concerning this clone: The gene names here belong to mouse. The read ends 1 residue shy of where the CDR3 ends; the end is completed using the germline J gene. V and J are TRBV1 and TRBJ1-1; 11 bases map to TRBD1. The length of the CDR3 is 14 residues. Germline CDR1 and CDR2: NSQYPW and LRSPGD (reference sequence). Unmatched junction bases numbered 2, after V lost 5 bases and J lost 3 bases. CDR3 DNA (partial): TGCACCTGCAGTCCGGGACAGGGGGACACAGAAGTCTTC. Amino acids: CTCSPGQGDTEVF. In full, the CDR3 reads CTCSPGQGDTEVFF.

Notes on this clone: Any gene name here is a mouse gene name. Read coverage stops 1 residue before the CDR3 terminus; the germline J gene supplies the remainder. The chain links TRBV29 to TRBJ1-4; 7 nucleotides line up with TRBD1. Trimming removed 4 bases from V and 2 bases from J; junction bases left unmatched: 1. Germline-derived CDR1 and CDR2 are MSHET and SYDVDS. There are 14 residues in the CDR3. The sequenced CDR3 bases are TGTGCTAGCAGTTGGGGACAGTCCAACGAAAGATTATTT. This sequence encodes CASSWGQSNERLF. The whole CDR3 sequence is CASSWGQSNERLFF.

Only a few counts were recorded for this clone. The listed genes are named as in mouse. The DNA ends 1 residue before the CDR3 does, and the rest of the CDR3 is filled in from the germline J gene. The chain employs TRBV3 and TRBJ1-4; D possibly corresponds to TRBD1 (5 bases). The V end was cut by 4 bases, the J end by 4 bases, with 7 bases between. CDR3 size: 13 residues. The germline V gene has CDR1 SNHLY and CDR2 FYNGKV (reference sequence). This CDR3 is CASSWDGNERLFF. The CDR3 bases that were read are TGTGCCAGCAGCTGGGACGGCAACGAAAGATTATTT.

Regarding this clone: Mouse gene names and germline throughout. The read halts 1 residue ahead of the CDR3 end, with the missing end drawn from the germline J gene. The genes are TRBV5 and TRBJ2-4, with 8 positions matching TRBD2. Germline V gene sequence: CDR1 LGHNA, CDR2 YNLKQL (reference sequence). CDR3 length equals 17 residues. The V and J ends lost 0 bases and 0 bases, in that order; junction bases with no gene match: 5. The CDR3 sequence is CASSQDRLGISQNTLYF. The part of the CDR3 DNA that was read is TGTGCCAGCAGCCAAGATAGACTGGGGATTAGTCAAAACACCTTGTAC.

Notes on this clone: Gene names and germline refer to mouse. The CDR3 extends 1 residue past the end of the read, so its final part is completed from the germline J gene. This chain links TRBV12-2 with TRBJ2-5; D unresolved. V lost 2 bases and J 4 bases, leaving 3 bases between the germline ends. The CDR3 is made up of 11 amino acids. CDR1 and CDR2 (germline): SGHLS, HYDKME. The CDR3 protein is CASSPKDTQYF. The sequenced part of the CDR3 DNA is TGTGCCAGCTCTCCAAAAGACACCCAGTAC.

To note about this clone: Gene names refer to mouse genes. The read falls 1 residue short of the CDR3 end, and the missing part is taken from the germline J gene. The chain has TRBV1 and TRBJ2-1; 12 bases match TRBD2. Germline CDR1 NSQYPW, CDR2 LRSPGD (reference sequence). V lost 3 bases and J lost 9; bases outside the gene matches: 3. CDR3 size: 14 residues. CDR3 DNA, as far as it was read: TGCACCTGCAGTGCCCGGGACTGGGGGGTTGAGCAGTTC. Its protein product is CTCSARDWGVEQF. The CDR3 as a whole reads CTCSARDWGVEQFF.

Turning to this clone: Germline and genes here are mouse. Read coverage stops 1 residue before the CDR3 terminus; the germline J gene supplies the remainder. V and J are TRBV15 and TRBJ2-5; D gene uncertain. V was shortened by 3 bases and J by 0 bases, with 7 bases between the two germline ends. The CDR3 has 14 amino acids. CDR1 is SGHND and CDR2 is FRSKSL in the germline V gene. The CDR3 region is CASSLSINQDTQYF. The DNA read from the CDR3 is TGTGCCAGCAGTTTGTCTATTAACCAAGACACCCAGTAC.

A note on this clone: Germline and genes: mouse. The CDR3 extends 1 residue past the end of the read, so its final part is completed from the germline J gene. The genes are TRBV29 and TRBJ1-1; D gene ambiguous. V was pared by 3 bases and J by 0 bases, with 5 bases between. The CDR3 has 13 amino acids. Germline CDR1 and CDR2: MSHET and SYDVDS. The DNA read from the CDR3 is TGTGCTAGCAGTTTTGGGGCAAACACAGAAGTCTTC. Translating it yields CASSFGANTEVF. The whole CDR3 region reads CASSFGANTEVFF. Full variable domain (rest looked up from reference TRBV29 and TRBJ1-1): DMKVTQMPRYLIKRMGENVLLECGQDMSHETMYWYRQDPGLGLQLIYISYDVDSNSEGDIPKGYRVSRKKREHFSLILDSAKTNQTSVYFCASSFGANTEVFFGKGTRLTVV.

To note about this clone: Genes and germline are mouse. CDR3 DNA (partial): TGCACCTGCAGTGCGGGACCTTATTCTGGAAATACGCTCTAT. Its translation is CTCSAGPYSGNTLY. The full-length CDR3 reads as CTCSAGPYSGNTLYF. The genes are TRBV1 and TRBJ1-3; maybe TRBD1 (5 bases). The read stops 1 residue short of the end of the CDR3; the missing end is completed from the germline J gene. Germline loops: CDR1 NSQYPW, CDR2 LRSPGD (reference sequence). Between the trimmed V and J ends, which lost 3 bases and 0 bases, there was a span of 9 bases. The CDR3 has 15 residues.

About this clone: The listed genes are named as in mouse. Coverage ceases 1 residue before the CDR3 finishes, and the germline J gene fills in the end. The chain carries TRBV12-1 and TRBJ2-2, with 7 bases lining up with TRBD1. After removal of 3 bases from V and 1 base from J, the junction contained 1 base not matched to a gene. The CDR3 loop spans 14 amino acids. The germline CDR1 and CDR2 sequences are SGHSN and HYEKVE. The CDR3 DNA, read in part, is TGTGCCAGCTCTGGGGACAGAAACACCGGGCAGCTCTAC. Translated: CASSGDRNTGQLY. The CDR3 reads in full as CASSGDRNTGQLYF.

This clone showed up just a few times. All gene names here are mouse names. Read data end 1 residue before the CDR3 end; the end is taken from the germline J gene. J is TRBJ2-7 and V is TRBV4; TRBD2 aligns across 7 bases. Germline trimming cut 5 bases from V and 7 bases from J; bases unmatched to any gene: 5. This CDR3 region has 12 residues. Germline CDR1 reads LGHDT; CDR2 reads YNNKQL (reference sequence). Incomplete CDR3 DNA: TGTGCCAGCAGCCTACTGGGGTGGGAACAGTAC. This gives the protein CASSLLGWEQY. The CDR3, in full, reads CASSLLGWEQYF.

This clone was observed a handful of times. Germline and genes: mouse. The DNA ends 1 residue before the CDR3 does, and the rest of the CDR3 is filled in from the germline J gene. The rearrangement uses TRBV2 and TRBJ1-4; D not resolved. The CDR3 runs 15 residues. V lost 0 bases and J 1 base, leaving 6 bases between the germline ends. The germline gives CDR1 LGHNA, CDR2 YSYQKL. The sequenced CDR3 bases are TGTGCCAGCAGCCAAGAGCGGGATTCCAACGAAAGATTATTT. It is translated as CASSQERDSNERLF. The complete CDR3 reads CASSQERDSNERLFF.